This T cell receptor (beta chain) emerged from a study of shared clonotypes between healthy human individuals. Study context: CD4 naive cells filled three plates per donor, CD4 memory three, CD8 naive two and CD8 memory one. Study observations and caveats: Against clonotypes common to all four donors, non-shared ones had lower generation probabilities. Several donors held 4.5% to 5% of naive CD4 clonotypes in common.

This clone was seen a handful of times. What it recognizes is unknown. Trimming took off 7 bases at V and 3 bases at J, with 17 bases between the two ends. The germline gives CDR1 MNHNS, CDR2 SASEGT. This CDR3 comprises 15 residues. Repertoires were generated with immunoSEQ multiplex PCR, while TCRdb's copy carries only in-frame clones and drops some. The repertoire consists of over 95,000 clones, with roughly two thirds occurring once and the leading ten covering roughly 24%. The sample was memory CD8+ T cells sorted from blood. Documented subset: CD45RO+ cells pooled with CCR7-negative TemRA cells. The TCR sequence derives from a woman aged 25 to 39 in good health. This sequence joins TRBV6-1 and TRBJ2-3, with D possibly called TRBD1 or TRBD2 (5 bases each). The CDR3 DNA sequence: TGTGCCAGCAATCGGTCTTGGGGACGAACAGATACGCAGTATTTT. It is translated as CASNRSWGRTDTQYF.